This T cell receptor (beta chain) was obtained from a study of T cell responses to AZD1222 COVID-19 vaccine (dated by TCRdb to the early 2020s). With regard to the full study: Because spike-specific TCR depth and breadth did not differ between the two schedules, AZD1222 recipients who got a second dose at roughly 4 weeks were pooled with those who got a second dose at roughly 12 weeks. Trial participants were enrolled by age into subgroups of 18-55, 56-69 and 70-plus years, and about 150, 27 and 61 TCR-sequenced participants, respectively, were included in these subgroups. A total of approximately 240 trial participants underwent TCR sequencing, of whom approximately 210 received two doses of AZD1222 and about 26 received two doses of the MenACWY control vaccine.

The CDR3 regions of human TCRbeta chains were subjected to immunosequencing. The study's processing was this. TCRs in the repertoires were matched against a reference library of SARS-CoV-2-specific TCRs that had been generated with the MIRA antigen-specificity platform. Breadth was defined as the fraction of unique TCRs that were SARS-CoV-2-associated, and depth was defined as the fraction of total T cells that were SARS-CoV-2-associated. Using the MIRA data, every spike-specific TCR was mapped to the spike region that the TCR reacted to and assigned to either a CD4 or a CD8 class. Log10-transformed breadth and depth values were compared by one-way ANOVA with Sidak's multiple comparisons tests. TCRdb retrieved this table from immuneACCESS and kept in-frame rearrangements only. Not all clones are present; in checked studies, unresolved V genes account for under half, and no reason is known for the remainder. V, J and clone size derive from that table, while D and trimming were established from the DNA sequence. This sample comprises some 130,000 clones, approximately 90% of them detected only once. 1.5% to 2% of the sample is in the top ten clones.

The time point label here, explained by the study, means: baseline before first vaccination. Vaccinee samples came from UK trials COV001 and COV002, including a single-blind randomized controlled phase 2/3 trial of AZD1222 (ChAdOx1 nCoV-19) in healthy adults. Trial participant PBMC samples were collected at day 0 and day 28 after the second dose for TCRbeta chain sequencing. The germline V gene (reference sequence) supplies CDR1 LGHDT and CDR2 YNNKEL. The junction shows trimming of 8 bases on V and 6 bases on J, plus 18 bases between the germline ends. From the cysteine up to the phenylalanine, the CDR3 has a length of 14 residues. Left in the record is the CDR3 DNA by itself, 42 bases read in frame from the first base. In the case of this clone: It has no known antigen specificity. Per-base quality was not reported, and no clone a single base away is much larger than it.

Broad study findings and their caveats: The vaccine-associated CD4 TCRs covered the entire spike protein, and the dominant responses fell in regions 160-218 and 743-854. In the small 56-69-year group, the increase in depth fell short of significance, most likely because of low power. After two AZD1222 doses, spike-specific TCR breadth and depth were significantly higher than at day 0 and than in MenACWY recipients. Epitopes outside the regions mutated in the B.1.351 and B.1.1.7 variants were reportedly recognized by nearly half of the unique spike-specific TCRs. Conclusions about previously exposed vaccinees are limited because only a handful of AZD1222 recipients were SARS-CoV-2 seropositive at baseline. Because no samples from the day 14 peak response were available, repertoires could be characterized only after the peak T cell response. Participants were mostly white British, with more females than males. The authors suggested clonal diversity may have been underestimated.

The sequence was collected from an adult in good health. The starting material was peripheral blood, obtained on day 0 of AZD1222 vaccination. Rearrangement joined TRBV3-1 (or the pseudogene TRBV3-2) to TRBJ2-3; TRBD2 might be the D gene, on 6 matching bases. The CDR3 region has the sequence CASGGVTSLDTQYF. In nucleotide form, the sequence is TGTGCCAGCGGCGGGGTAACTAGTCTGGATACGCAGTATTTT.